The 27 T cell receptor beta chains listed next were all sequenced from one sample in a study of control samples from healthy donors and cancer patients. Libraries were prepared by immunoSEQ multiplex PCR; TCRdb keeps only in-frame clonotypes and omits some of them. Altogether over 65,000 clones are present, roughly 91% being singletons, with the ten largest covering about 10%. The sequenced material came from PBMCs. All receptors come from a woman aged 45-65 years with colorectal cancer.

V gene TRBV21-1 combines with J gene TRBJ1-1. TRBV21-1 is marked as a pseudogene. This CDR3 has 14 residues. DNA of the CDR3: TGTGCCAGCAGCGGCGAGGGCCAAGGGACTGAAGCTTTCTTT. It encodes CASSGEGQGTEAFF.

The chain couples TRBV6-5 to TRBJ2-3; 14 bases map to TRBD2. This CDR3 contains 14 residues. The V and J ends lost 11 bases and 3 bases, in that order; junction bases with no gene match: 4. Germline values: CDR1 MNHEY, CDR2 SVGAGI. As DNA, the CDR3 is TGTGCCGGGACTAGCGGGGGAATTACAGATACGCAGTATTTT. Its protein product is CAGTSGGITDTQYF.

The chain carries TRBV30 and TRBJ2-2; TRBD2 aligns across 8 bases. The germline V gene has CDR1 GTSNPN and CDR2 SVGIG (reference sequence). V lost 0 bases and J lost 6; bases outside the gene matches: 6. This CDR3 comprises 15 residues. The CDR3 here is CAWSVYGGVSGELFF. The CDR3 nucleotides read TGTGCCTGGAGTGTTTACGGGGGGGTCTCCGGGGAGCTGTTTTTT. Complete variable domain (other parts from reference TRBV30 and TRBJ2-2): SQTIHQWPATLVQPVGSPLSLECTVEGTSNPNLYWYRQAAGRGLQLLFYSVGIGQISSEVPQNLSASRPQDRQFILSSKKLLLSDSGFYLCAWSVYGGVSGELFFGEGSRLTVL.

V and J are TRBV28 and TRBJ1-6, with D unresolved. Trimming took off 5 bases at V and 10 bases at J, with 15 bases between the two ends. This CDR3 has 14 amino acids. Per the germline V gene, CDR1 is MDHEN and CDR2 is SYDVKM. The CDR3 here is CASSPQNGLSPLHF. The CDR3 DNA reads as TGTGCCAGCAGTCCACAGAACGGTTTATCACCCCTCCACTTT.

The chain joins TRBV5-6 to TRBJ1-4; tentative D call: TRBD1 (5 bases). CDR3 length equals 14 residues. The germline V and J ends were trimmed by 0 bases and 8 bases, with 11 bases remaining between them. In germline, CDR1 is SGHDT, CDR2 YYEEEE. CDR3 DNA: TGTGCCAGCAGCTTGGCCAGGGAGGGGGAAAAACTGTTTTTT. It yields the protein CASSLAREGEKLFF. Using reference TRBV5-6 and TRBJ1-4 for the parts outside the CDR3, the full variable domain is DAGVTQSPTHLIKTRGQQVTLRCSPKSGHDTVSWYQQALGQGPQFIFQYYEEEERQRGNFPDRFSGHQFPNYSSELNVNALLLGDSALYLCASSLAREGEKLFFGSGTQLSVL.

The chain is built from TRBV7-2 and TRBJ2-6, with D perhaps being TRBD1 or TRBD2 (6 bases each). CDR1 is SGHTA and CDR2 is FQGNSA in the germline V gene. The CDR3 has 15 residues. Trimming took off 3 bases at V and 2 bases at J, with 8 bases between the two ends. The DNA for the CDR3 is TGTGCCAGCAGCTTGGGGGGCACTGGGGCCAACGTCCTGACTTTC. It encodes CASSLGGTGANVLTF.

J is TRBJ2-1 and V is TRBV10-2; D is unclear. Per the germline V gene, CDR1 is WSHSY and CDR2 is SAAADI. The CDR3 consists of 11 residues. The V and J ends lost 4 bases and 5 bases respectively, with 3 bases between them. Written as DNA, the CDR3 is TGCGCCAGCAGTGGGAACAATGAGCAGTTCTTC. It codes for CASSGNNEQFF.

The chain employs TRBV7-2 and TRBJ1-2; tentatively, D is TRBD1 (6 bases). The V gene's germline CDR1 is SGHTA and CDR2 FQGNSA. V lost 4 bases and J lost 4, with 16 bases in between. The CDR3 sequence is 15 residues long. The CDR3: CASSSPRGRLYGYTF. In DNA form, the CDR3 reads TGTGCCAGCAGCTCCCCCCGGGGGCGCCTCTATGGCTACACCTTC.

The rearrangement joins TRBV25-1 to TRBJ1-2; D ambiguous. Trimming left V 7 bases short and J 4 bases short, with 16 bases between. This CDR3 is 14 amino acids long. Germline CDR1 MGHDK, CDR2 SYGVNS. CDR3 nucleotides: TGTGCCAGCACCGCGGAGGGCGGTGGCTATGGCTACACCTTC. Residues: CASTAEGGGYGYTF.

The chain employs TRBV27 and TRBJ2-2, with D perhaps matching TRBD1 (7 bases). CDR1 and CDR2 from the germline V gene are MNHEY and SMNVEV (reference sequence). With 8 bases removed from V and 2 bases from J, the gap between germline ends came to 15 bases. This CDR3 contains 15 residues. CDR3 nucleotide sequence: TGTGCCAGCCGCGCGGGGACAGTTAACACCGGGGAGCTGTTTTTT. Its protein product is CASRAGTVNTGELFF.

V is TRBV10-3 and J is TRBJ1-1; TRBD1 matches 9 bases. The CDR3 has 15 residues. Germline V lookup: CDR1 ENHRY, CDR2 SYGVKD. The V gene end was trimmed by 6 bases and the J gene end by 4 bases; junction bases not matched to a gene: 9. In DNA, the CDR3 is TGTGCCATCAGATCACAGGGGGCATTGGGCACTGAAGCTTTCTTT. Translated: CAIRSQGALGTEAFF.

CDR3 protein: CASSGRRLQETQYF. The CDR3 bases are TGTGCCAGCTCTGGACGGCGATTACAAGAGACCCAGTACTTC. This sequence joins TRBV2 and TRBJ2-5; no firm D call. V lost 8 bases, J lost 2 bases, and 15 bases lay in between. The CDR3 runs 14 residues. Germline V lookup: CDR1 SNHLY, CDR2 FYNNEI.

The genes are TRBV5-4 and TRBJ2-2; D possibly corresponds to TRBD1 (5 bases). The CDR3 runs 13 residues. V was pared by 3 bases and J by 3 bases, with 6 bases between. Germline V gene sequence: CDR1 SGHNT, CDR2 YYREEE (reference sequence). The CDR3 sequence: CASSSQDTGELFF. The CDR3 coding sequence is TGTGCCAGCAGCTCACAGGACACCGGGGAGCTGTTTTTT.

This chain uses TRBV9 with TRBJ1-4; D may be TRBD1 (6 bases). The CDR3 spans 15 residues. Germline V gene lookup returns CDR1 SGDLS and CDR2 YYNGEE. V lost 4 bases to trimming and J lost 4 bases, with 14 bases between them. CDR3 protein: CASSPRGGVNEKLFF. Written as DNA, the CDR3 is TGTGCCAGCAGCCCCAGGGGCGGAGTTAATGAAAAACTGTTTTTT.

The rearrangement joins TRBV30 to TRBJ2-7, with D perhaps matching TRBD2 (6 bases). The CDR3 is 13 residues long. CDR1 is GTSNPN, CDR2 SVGIG, per germline (reference sequence). V lost 3 bases, J lost 6 bases, and 15 bases lay in between. The CDR3 DNA sequence: TGTGCCTGGAGCTCGGCGGGGAGAGGCGAGCAGTACGTC. This translates into CAWSSAGRGEQYV.

This clone appeared once. The CDR3 is CASSPHRSPQGELFF. CDR3 in DNA: TGTGCCAGTAGTCCCCACAGGAGCCCTCAAGGGGAGCTGTTTTTT. The rearrangement joins TRBV19 to TRBJ2-2; possibly TRBD1 for D (5 bases). Germline CDR1 and CDR2: LNHDA and SQIVND (reference sequence). CDR3 length equals 15 residues. The ends were cut back, 5 bases at V and 8 bases at J, with 18 bases in the middle.

CDR3: CASSLSRGDYGYTF. The CDR3 DNA follows: TGTGCCAGCAGCTTAAGCAGGGGAGACTATGGCTACACCTTC. This chain uses TRBV7-2 with TRBJ1-2, with a weak D call TRBD1 (6 bases). Deletions cut 2 bases from V and 3 bases from J, with 10 bases between. Per the germline V gene, CDR1 is SGHTA and CDR2 is FQGNSA. The CDR3 consists of 14 residues.

This chain uses TRBV6-6 with TRBJ2-3; D uncertain. V was shortened by 5 bases and J by 0 bases, with 12 bases between the two germline ends. Germline V gene data show CDR1 as MNHNY and CDR2 as SVGAGI (reference sequence). The CDR3 spans 15 residues. The CDR3 protein is CASSRTEYSTDTQYF. DNA of the CDR3: TGTGCCAGCAGTCGGACCGAATATAGCACAGATACGCAGTATTTT.

CDR3 region: CASSPFGSGGDEQFF. CDR3 coding DNA: TGTGCCAGCTCACCATTTGGTAGCGGGGGCGATGAGCAGTTCTTC. V is TRBV18 and J is TRBJ2-1, with 9 bases fitting TRBD2. V lost 2 bases to trimming and J lost 8 bases; unmatched junction nucleotides: 7. This CDR3 is 15 amino acids long. Looked up from germline, CDR1 is KGHSH and CDR2 is LQKENI.

The J gene is TRBJ2-1, the V gene TRBV11-3; TRBD1 matches 8 bases. CDR1 is SGHNT, CDR2 YENEEA, per germline. With 8 bases clipped from V and 8 bases from J, the junction kept 8 bases outside the gene matches. This CDR3 has 13 amino acids. In DNA form, the CDR3 reads TGTGCCAGCGGCACAGGGGGGTCTCATGAGCAGTTCTTC. This sequence encodes CASGTGGSHEQFF. The full variable domain, rest sourced from reference TRBV11-3 and TRBJ2-1, is EAGVVQSPRYKIIEKKQPVAFWCNPISGHNTLYWYLQNLGQGPELLIRYENEEAVDDSQLPKDRFSAERLKGVDSTLKIQPAELGDSAVYLCASGTGGSHEQFFGPGTRLTVL.

The gene calls are TRBV6-5 and TRBJ2-7; tentative D call: TRBD2 (6 bases). The CDR3 is 14 amino acids. From germline, CDR1 is MNHEY and CDR2 SVGAGI. Trimming stripped 0 bases from V and 5 bases from J, with 11 bases between. The CDR3 DNA follows: TGTGCCAGCAGTTACTCTGGGGGGTCGGACGAGCAGTACGTC. Protein sequence: CASSYSGGSDEQYV.

The CDR3 spells CASSQGRGGYGYTF. The CDR3, as DNA: TGCGCCAGCAGCCAAGGCCGGGGAGGGTATGGCTACACCTTC. V gene TRBV4-1 combines with J gene TRBJ1-2; D is unclear. Germline-derived CDR1 and CDR2 are MGHRA and YSYEKL. The length of the CDR3 is 14 residues. V was cut by 1 base and J by 5 bases, with 11 bases left in between.

The V gene is TRBV7-7, the J gene TRBJ2-5; 10 positions agree with TRBD1. The junction had 8 bases not matched to a gene; V was cut back by 5 bases and J by 5 bases. The CDR3 totals 15 residues. Germline lookup yields CDR1 SSHAT and CDR2 FNYEAQ (reference sequence). DNA of the CDR3: TGTGCCAGCAGCCCCGGACAGGGGGTAATTGAGACCCAGTACTTC. Its protein is CASSPGQGVIETQYF.

The CDR3 sequence: CASSIGEGVMNTEAFF. In nucleotides, the CDR3 is TGTGCCAGTAGTATAGGGGAGGGGGTGATGAACACTGAAGCTTTCTTT. This chain links TRBV19 with TRBJ1-1; TRBD1 is a possible D gene (6 bases). The V and J ends lost 1 base and 0 bases respectively, with 12 bases between them. The length of the CDR3 is 16 residues. Looked up from germline, CDR1 is LNHDA and CDR2 is SQIVND (reference sequence). The complete variable domain, with remaining parts taken from reference TRBV19 and TRBJ1-1, reads DGGITQSPKYLFRKEGQNVTLSCEQNLNHDAMYWYRQDPGQGLRLIYYSQIVNDFQKGDIAEGYSVSREKKESFPLTVTSAQKNPTAFYLCASSIGEGVMNTEAFFGQGTRLTVV.

The chain carries TRBV2 and TRBJ1-6; possible D gene TRBD1, 6 bases. Trimming took 0 bases from V and 3 from J, leaving 21 bases between them. CDR1 and CDR2 (germline): SNHLY, FYNNEI. The CDR3 spans 20 residues. CDR3 protein: CASSEAIGQPTYNYNSPLHF. DNA for the CDR3: TGTGCCAGCAGTGAAGCGATCGGACAGCCGACATACAACTATAATTCACCCCTCCACTTT.

The chain is built from TRBV15 and TRBJ1-1; a weak D match, TRBD1 (6 bases). Germline values: CDR1 LNHNV, CDR2 YYDKDF (reference sequence). The CDR3 contains 14 residues. Trimming stripped 3 bases from V and 1 base from J, with 9 bases between. The CDR3 is CATSSRGRNTEAFF. In DNA, the CDR3 is TGTGCCACCAGCAGCAGGGGCCGGAACACTGAAGCTTTCTTT.

The chain carries TRBV12-3 or TRBV12-4 and TRBJ2-5; no clear D. The V end lost 2 bases, the J end lost 4 bases, and 8 bases lay between the germline ends. The CDR3 is made up of 13 amino acids. CDR3 coding DNA: TGTGCCAGCAGTTTATGGTCGAGAGAGACCCAGTACTTC. Its translation is CASSLWSRETQYF.